The 16 T cell receptor beta chains below were found in one sample sequenced in a study of vaccination effects on CD4 cells after COVID-19. No cognate antigen is known for these TCRs. Scientists isolated CD4+ T cells after an approximately 11-day culture period ended. Each person got two doses of an mRNA SARS-CoV-2 vaccine, BNT162b2 or mRNA-1273. Clones were read by immunoSEQ multiplex PCR, and TCRdb kept only the in-frame ones, dropping some. Among 65,000 to 90,000 clones listed, 73% were seen once. The material was CD4+ T cells from PBMCs cultured without peptide, obtained after COVID-19 vaccination. The origin of the receptors is a human donor who received a COVID-19 vaccine.

This clone was seen once. The CDR3 region is CASSRDRAQPQHF. The CDR3 DNA sequence: TGTGCCAGCAGTCGGGACAGGGCTCAGCCCCAGCATTTT. The gene calls are TRBV7-2 and TRBJ1-5, with 9 positions matching TRBD1. CDR1 is SGHTA, CDR2 FQGNSA, per germline. The CDR3 extends over 13 amino acids. V trimming: 6 bases; J trimming: 6 bases; junction bases outside the gene matches: 3.

CDR3 in DNA: TGCAGCGTTGTGACAGGGAACTATGGCTACACCTTC. This translates into CSVVTGNYGYTF. The chain has TRBV29-1 and TRBJ1-2, with 7 positions matching TRBD1. Germline values: CDR1 SQVTM, CDR2 ANQGSEA. The CDR3 is 12 residues long. Losses at the gene ends were 4 bases for V and 2 bases for J; bases not matched to a gene: 1.

CDR3 residues: CASSLGQSYEQYV. CDR3 DNA sequence: TGTGCCAGCTCACTGGGACAGTCTTACGAGCAGTACGTC. V gene TRBV18 combines with J gene TRBJ2-7, with 7 bases lining up with TRBD1. CDR1 and CDR2 from the germline V gene are KGHSH and LQKENI. This CDR3 is 13 amino acids long. Trimming at V came to 4 bases and at J to 4 bases, leaving 4 bases not matched to a gene.

The rearrangement uses TRBV6-6 and TRBJ1-1; possibly TRBD1 for D (6 bases). CDR1 MNHNY and CDR2 SVGAGI come from the germline V gene (reference sequence). The V end lost 9 bases, the J end lost 5 bases, and 16 bases lay between the germline ends. This CDR3 spans 13 amino acids. The CDR3 nucleotides are TGTGCCAGTCTGAGGGGGGCGTCGACTGAAGCTTTCTTT. Its translation: CASLRGASTEAFF.

The chain joins TRBV6-5 to TRBJ2-7, with 8 bases lining up with TRBD2. Germline lookup yields CDR1 MNHEY and CDR2 SVGAGI. V was clipped by 6 bases and J by 3 bases; unmatched bases: 4. There are 13 residues in the CDR3. The DNA of the CDR3 is TGTGCCAGCAGCCTTAGCGGGGTCTACGAGCAGTACGTC. Translation gives CASSLSGVYEQYV.

The CDR3 nucleotides read TGTGCCAGCAGCCAAGTGGGGTACCCCAAGGGGAATGAGCAGTTCTTC. It yields the protein CASSQVGYPKGNEQFF. This sequence joins TRBV3-1 (or the pseudogene TRBV3-2) and TRBJ2-1; the D gene is possibly TRBD1 (5 bases). Germline V lookup: CDR1 LGHDT, CDR2 YNNKEL (reference sequence). CDR3 length equals 16 residues. Trimming stripped 1 base from V and 7 bases from J, with 17 bases between.

The rearrangement links TRBV6-5 to TRBJ1-5; 7 nucleotides line up with TRBD1. CDR1 is MNHEY and CDR2 is SVGAGI in the germline V gene. CDR3 length: 15 residues. Trimming removed 5 bases from V and 6 bases from J; junction bases left unmatched: 10. DNA for the CDR3: TGTGCCAGCAGTCTATTCGACAGGGACACTCAGCCCCAGCATTTT. Amino acids: CASSLFDRDTQPQHF.

This sequence joins TRBV7-2 and TRBJ2-3, with 14 bases identical to TRBD2. After removal of 1 base from V and 7 bases from J, the junction contained 7 bases not matched to a gene. Germline loops: CDR1 SGHTA, CDR2 FQGNSA. This CDR3 spans 17 amino acids. CDR3: CASSLDARLAGGYTQYF. CDR3 coding DNA: TGTGCCAGCAGCTTAGACGCAAGACTAGCGGGGGGGTATACGCAGTATTTT.

The CDR3 nucleotides are TGTGCCAGCAGCTTTTTAAGGGCGAACACCGGGGAGCTGTTTTTT. It encodes CASSFLRANTGELFF. This rearrangement joins TRBV7-9 to TRBJ2-2; no definite D call. The CDR3 totals 15 residues. The germline V gene encodes CDR1 SEHNR and CDR2 FQNEAQ (reference sequence). V lost 3 bases, J lost 0 bases, and 8 bases lay in between. Combining the CDR3 with reference TRBV7-9 and TRBJ2-2 gives the whole variable domain DTGVSQNPRHKITKRGQNVTFRCDPISEHNRLYWYRQTLGQGPEFLTYFQNEAQLEKSRLLSDRFSAERPKGSFSTLEIQRTEQGDSAMYLCASSFLRANTGELFFGEGSRLTVL.

CDR3 in DNA: TGTGCCAGCAGCTTAGGTGCAGCGGGGGGGCGCACAGATACGCAGTATTTT. It codes for CASSLGAAGGRTDTQYF. The V call is TRBV7-9, the J call TRBJ2-3; 10 bases are a match to TRBD2. Looked up from germline, CDR1 is SEHNR and CDR2 is FQNEAQ (reference sequence). The CDR3 has 17 residues. J gave up 1 base and V 1 base, and 5 bases lay outside the gene matches.

CDR3: CASSLGVAKNIQYF. In DNA, the CDR3 is TGTGCCAGCAGCTTGGGGGTAGCCAAAAACATTCAGTACTTC. The rearrangement links TRBV7-8 to TRBJ2-4; D tentatively reads TRBD1 or TRBD2 (5 bases each). CDR3 length: 14 amino acids. Germline assignment: CDR1 SGHVS and CDR2 FQNEAQ. Trimming removed 3 bases from V and 0 bases from J, with 6 bases in between.

This clone appeared once. This sequence joins TRBV21-1 and TRBJ2-1; no check of the table's D call, TRBD2, against the DNA was made. TRBV21-1 is an annotated pseudogene. This CDR3 comprises 16 residues. CDR3 sequence (DNA): TGTGCCAGCAGCAAACTGGCGGGGAGCCCCTACAATGAGCAGTTCTTC. It is translated as CASSKLAGSPYNEQFF.

The chain couples TRBV27 to TRBJ2-5; 10 bases map to TRBD1. The V and J ends lost 8 bases and 5 bases, in that order; junction bases with no gene match: 8. There are 14 residues in the CDR3. Germline V lookup: CDR1 MNHEY, CDR2 SMNVEV (reference sequence). The CDR3 reads CASRRQGARETQYF. For the CDR3, the DNA is TGTGCCAGCCGAAGACAGGGGGCTAGGGAGACCCAGTACTTC.

This clone was seen more than once but under ten times. The chain is built from TRBV7-9 and TRBJ2-2, with D maybe TRBD1 (5 bases). Germline CDR1 reads SEHNR; CDR2 reads FQNEAQ (reference sequence). The CDR3 runs to 14 residues. The ends were cut back, 5 bases at V and 6 bases at J, with 13 bases in the middle. In DNA, the CDR3 is TGTGCCAGCAGCGTAGGGGTAGTCCCCGGGGAGCTGTTTTTT. Protein: CASSVGVVPGELFF.

This clone was observed a handful of times. V usage is TRBV7-8 and J usage is TRBJ2-1; no reliable D call. The CDR3 has 14 amino acids. The V gene's germline CDR1 is SGHVS and CDR2 FQNEAQ. The V gene lost 7 bases and the J gene lost 7 bases, with 17 bases spanning the gap. CDR3 DNA sequence: TGTGCCAGCACCCTTAGACGGGTGGAAAATGAGCAGTTCTTC. The encoded protein is CASTLRRVENEQFF.

This clone occurred once. The chain has TRBV6-6 and TRBJ1-2; D is unclear. Germline V gives CDR1 MNHNY, CDR2 SVGAGI (reference sequence). CDR3 length: 15 amino acids. Trimming took 2 bases from V and 4 from J, leaving 14 bases between them. CDR3 DNA: TGTGCCAGCAGTTACATGGATCCTAACCTCTATGGCTACACCTTC. Protein product: CASSYMDPNLYGYTF.